This TCR beta chain was identified during a study of cytomegalovirus exposure and HLA in healthy donors. Study-level results: Reported findings show TCR beta sequences accurately forecast HLA-A and HLA-B alleles in most subjects. Most CMV-associated TCR beta chains were later found to appear HLA-restricted.

This PCR relied on a set of 60 Vbeta primers and 13 Jbeta primers. Generated by immunoSEQ multiplex PCR, the TCRdb table keeps only in-frame clones and is missing some. This sample has some 170,000 clones, with 75% to 90% found just once. Worth noting for this clone: No antigen is known for it.

In germline, CDR1 is SEHNR, CDR2 FQNEAQ (reference sequence). The CDR3 is 14 residues long. With 7 bases removed from V and 1 base from J, the gap between germline ends came to 13 bases. Source material: PBMCs. V is TRBV7-9 and J is TRBJ1-1, with a possible D match to TRBD1 (5 bases). This TCR came from a man aged 25 to 45 in good health and CMV-seronegative. The CDR3 protein is CASTPFRANTEAFF. CDR3 sequence (DNA): TGTGCCAGCACCCCTTTCAGGGCGAACACTGAAGCTTTCTTT.